This T cell receptor (beta chain) was profiled in a study of T cells in Graves' hyperthyroidism and ophthalmopathy (dated by TCRdb to between 2018 and 2020). Context from the whole study: Peripheral blood was collected at initial diagnosis, before any treatment. A discovery cohort of roughly 100 patients, about 40 with Graves' ophthalmopathy and 55 to 65 with stable Graves' hyperthyroidism, was used to find distinguishing TCR V-J signatures. Whether ophthalmopathy could be predicted prospectively was tested in an independent validation cohort made up of 18 to 20 hyperthyroidism patients plus 17 patients who later progressed to ophthalmopathy. For training and testing, the 100 or so patients in the discovery cohort were randomly divided in a 7:3 ratio. Thyroid tissue and blood T-cell repertoires from six Graves' hyperthyroidism patients were also compared in the study. Following sampling, methimazole starting at 30 mg daily was given to hyperthyroidism patients, and high-dose intravenous methylprednisolone was given to ophthalmopathy patients. The paper describes TCR Vbeta CDR3 sequencing of 120 to 150 peripheral blood samples, made up of about 40 ophthalmopathy patients, around 78 hyperthyroidism patients and some 17 progressor patients. Overall study outcomes, separate from this receptor: No statistical method was used to set the sample size in advance, and investigators knew the group allocation. Ophthalmopathy was separated from stable hyperthyroidism by a 13 V-J signature model, with approximately 89% sensitivity and about 84% specificity obtained in cross-validation and 80%/75% obtained in testing. Most expanded thyroid clonotypes (frequency above 0.001) were also detected in blood, suggesting blood repertoires may reflect thyroid immune responses. In validation, the model predicted progression to ophthalmopathy a median of about 6.5 months before onset, with over 60% sensitivity and more than 72% specificity.

TCR beta CDR3 regions were amplified from RNA transcripts. For the first round of RT-PCR on the TCR CDR3, the HTBI primer set was used together with the Qiagen OneStep RT-PCR kit. A second multiplex PCR round built the libraries, followed by size selection and purification. The libraries were sequenced on an Illumina HiSeq2000 using paired-end 100 bp reads. The paper's processing steps were these. Raw data were processed with SOAPnuke, discarding reads with adapters, uncalled bases, mean Phred below 15, or no exact constant-primer or identifier match. COPE v1.2.5 was used to merge the high-quality paired reads, and each unique nucleotide sequence was defined as a clonotype. Clonotypes were aligned to IMGT TRBV, TRBD and TRBJ reference segments using MiTCR v1.1. Analysis was restricted to V-J combinations with a frequency above 0.0001, which covered 98% to 99.2% of repertoires. The TCS score was defined as the ratio of F50 (clonal expansion) to E x V (chaos), calculated using BLOSUM62-based TCRdist between CDR3 peptides within each V-J. Welch's t-statistics and random forest reduced just over 500 V-J features to 10 to 15, which were used in a naive Bayes classifier (R e1071). TCRdb reworked the public reads: Q25 trimming with fastp, MiXCR clone assembly, productive beta chains retained. Each entry merges the rows of one CDR3 protein and shows their most common DNA and genes. These V and J calls derive from TCRdb rather than the authors' analysis. The sample yields 300,000 to 450,000 distinct CDR3 sequences; approximately 15% were counted once. The ten largest clones represent 28% of the sample.

The CDR3, from cysteine to phenylalanine, totals 12 residues. Only CDR3 DNA is held: 36 bases, read in frame from base 1. Via the germline V gene, CDR1 is SGHTA and CDR2 FQGNSA. Trimming removed 4 bases from V and 9 bases from J, leaving 10 bases between the germline ends. This clonotype was seen ten or more times. Its antigen target is currently unknown. The input lacks base qualities; no much larger clone sits a single base away. Hyperthyroidism patients were newly diagnosed, with disease duration under 2 months, and aged 18 to 65 years. Exclusion was applied to patients with uncontrolled infections, other autoimmune diseases, pregnancy or lactation. Clinical symptoms, serum thyroxine and TRAb, thyroid ultrasound, and orbital computed tomography formed the basis for the diagnoses. Blood from progressor patients was drawn when they were first diagnosed with hyperthyroidism, before any ophthalmopathy symptoms appeared. Ficoll-Paque density gradient centrifugation was used to isolate PBMCs from 10 ml of fresh peripheral blood. Progressor patients were first diagnosed with Graves' hyperthyroidism and then developed ophthalmopathy during follow-up. Trizol reagent was used to extract total RNA, and RNA quality was then checked on an Agilent 2100 Bioanalyzer.

The sequence came from a young woman with Graves' hyperthyroidism that later progressed to Graves' ophthalmopathy. Sequences were obtained from blood. The receptor chain draws on TRBV7-2 and TRBJ2-1, with no D gene named confidently. The encoded CDR3 is CASSSGSTEQFF. At the DNA level, the sequence is TGTGCCAGCAGCTCCGGATCAACTGAGCAGTTCTTC.